These T cell receptor beta chains were read from a single sample in a study of T cell responses to AZD1222 COVID-19 vaccine. Only in-frame clones appear in the TCRdb table, and some are missing; sequencing was by immunoSEQ multiplex PCR. The sample lists some 95,000 clones; 65% to 90% were seen once. Source: peripheral blood, taken on day 0 of AZD1222 vaccination. These receptors were collected from an adult in good health. Both conserved end residues are part of each CDR3. D genes are given only for firm matches. Clone size appears in some rows only: once, few, many, or a class for an expanded clone.

cdr3_aa	cdr3_nt	d_call	clone_size	v_call	j_call
CASSYDGKAFF	TGTGCCAGCAGTTACGACGGGAAAGCTTTCTTT	.	.	TRBV6-5	TRBJ1-1
CASRKQTGLGYGYTF	TGTGCCAGCAGGAAACAGACAGGCTTGGGCTATGGCTACACCTTC	.	.	TRBV6-5	TRBJ1-2
CASSPDSSYQPQHF	TGTGCCAGCTCGCCGGACAGTTCCTATCAGCCCCAGCATTTT	.	.	TRBV18	TRBJ1-5
CASSQEETGAGETQYF	TGCGCCAGCAGCCAAGAAGAGACAGGGGCTGGTGAGACCCAGTACTTC	TRBD1	.	TRBV4-1	TRBJ2-5
CASSAWGLEGYTF	TGTGCCAGCAGCGCCTGGGGGTTAGAAGGCTACACCTTC	.	.	TRBV12-3/TRBV12-4	TRBJ1-2
CASSLASDRFTDTQYF	TGTGCCAGCAGCTTAGCCTCGGACAGATTCACAGATACGCAGTATTTT	.	.	TRBV11-3	TRBJ2-3
CASSPSLWETQYF	TGTGCCAGCAGCCCCTCCTTGTGGGAGACCCAGTACTTC	.	few	TRBV5-5	TRBJ2-5
CASSIGQGQALEQYF	TGTGCCAGTAGTATTGGACAGGGCCAGGCCCTCGAGCAGTACTTC	TRBD1	.	TRBV19	TRBJ2-7
CASRTGRNTEAFF	TGTGCCAGCCGGACAGGGCGTAACACTGAAGCTTTCTTT	TRBD1	.	TRBV6-5	TRBJ1-1
CATSAGGDPAGELFF	TGTGCCACCAGCGCTGGGGGCGATCCGGCCGGGGAGCTGTTTTTT	.	.	TRBV15	TRBJ2-2
CASSYAGSSFYEQYF	TGTGCCAGCAGTTACGCAGGTTCCTCCTTCTACGAGCAGTACTTC	.	.	TRBV6-2/TRBV6-3	TRBJ2-7
CASSLEWDSSYNEQFF	TGTGCCAGCAGCTTGGAGTGGGACAGCTCCTACAATGAGCAGTTCTTC	TRBD1	once	TRBV5-5	TRBJ2-1
CASSLVGTGSNQPQHF	TGTGCCAGCAGCTTAGTAGGGACAGGGTCCAATCAGCCCCAGCATTTT	TRBD1	.	TRBV7-2	TRBJ1-5
CASRDTNNSPLHF	TGTGCAAGCCGGGACACAAATAATTCACCCCTCCACTTT	.	.	TRBV3-1/TRBV3-2	TRBJ1-6
CASSRNYYRDSYEQYF	TGTGCCAGCAGTCGCAACTACTACCGGGACAGCTACGAGCAGTACTTC	TRBD1	.	TRBV6-2/TRBV6-3	TRBJ2-7
CASSQAQGPYEQYF	TGCGCCAGCAGCCAAGCACAGGGGCCCTACGAGCAGTACTTC	TRBD1	.	TRBV4-1	TRBJ2-7
CASSKPQGNNSPLHF	TGTGCCAGTAGTAAGCCGCAGGGGAATAATTCACCCCTCCACTTT	.	.	TRBV19	TRBJ1-6
CASSYYGPRRHEQYF	TGTGCCAGCAGCTATTACGGGCCAAGGAGACACGAGCAGTACTTC	.	.	TRBV5-4	TRBJ2-7
CASSPVTGGNNEQFF	TGTGCCAGCTCACCGGTGACAGGGGGCAACAATGAGCAGTTCTTC	TRBD1	.	TRBV18	TRBJ2-1
CAWMGALTHTQYF	TGTGCCTGGATGGGAGCCCTTACACATACGCAGTATTTT	.	.	TRBV30	TRBJ2-3
CASSPGQGASKLGREQYF	TGTGCCAGCAGCCCGGGACAGGGGGCTAGTAAATTGGGTAGAGAGCAGTACTTC	TRBD1	.	TRBV5-6	TRBJ2-7
CASSLDLGAATEAFF	TGCGCCAGCAGCTTGGATCTGGGGGCGGCCACTGAAGCTTTCTTT	.	.	TRBV5-1	TRBJ1-1
CASSPLEGNYGYTF	TGTGCCAGCAGCCCCCTCGAGGGGAACTATGGCTACACCTTC	.	few	TRBV4-2	TRBJ1-2
CATSLGGGRTGELFF	TGTGCCACCAGCCTCGGGGGGGGCCGTACCGGGGAGCTGTTTTTT	TRBD2	.	TRBV15	TRBJ2-2
CATNRGGEPQHF	TGTGCCACAAACAGGGGTGGAGAGCCCCAGCATTTT	TRBD1	.	TRBV6-5	TRBJ1-5
CASSLNLGRFGQKLFF	TGCGCCAGCAGCTTGAATCTCGGGCGGTTCGGGCAAAAACTGTTTTTT	.	.	TRBV5-1	TRBJ1-4
CASSLGLAGGSNTGELFF	TGTGCCAGCAGTCTGGGACTAGCTGGAGGTTCGAACACCGGGGAGCTGTTTTTT	TRBD2	.	TRBV6-2/TRBV6-3	TRBJ2-2
CAWRSGGNTGELFF	TGTGCCTGGAGGAGCGGGGGGAACACCGGGGAGCTGTTTTTT	TRBD2	few	TRBV30	TRBJ2-2
CASSRRQGSRTGELFF	TGTGCCAGCAGCAGGAGACAGGGGTCGCGAACCGGGGAGCTGTTTTTT	.	once	TRBV21-1	TRBJ2-2
CAWSVMGQGPGNTIYF	TGTGCCTGGAGTGTAATGGGACAGGGACCTGGAAACACCATATATTTT	TRBD1	.	TRBV30	TRBJ1-3
CAITRDSPAQYF	TGTGCCATCACGCGGGACTCCCCGGCCCAGTACTTC	.	.	TRBV2	TRBJ2-5
CASSLWSGDEQYF	TGTGCCAGCAGTTTATGGTCTGGGGACGAGCAGTACTTC	.	.	TRBV27	TRBJ2-7
CASSETGYRTGELFF	TGTGCCAGCAGTGAGACAGGCTATCGCACCGGGGAGCTGTTTTTT	.	.	TRBV6-1	TRBJ2-2
CASSPPLLFHTEAFF	TGTGCCAGCAGCCCCCCCCTGTTATTCCACACTGAAGCTTTCTTT	.	.	TRBV7-6	TRBJ1-1
CATSDDGLDYGYTF	TGTGCCACCAGTGATGATGGCCTGGACTATGGCTACACCTTC	.	few	TRBV24-1	TRBJ1-2
CASSQELQGYNEQFF	TGTGCCAGCAGCCAAGAGCTACAGGGGTACAATGAGCAGTTCTTC	TRBD1	.	TRBV3-1/TRBV3-2	TRBJ2-1
CASSPRGQDYNEQFF	TGTGCCAGCAGCCCAAGGGGACAGGACTACAATGAGCAGTTCTTC	TRBD1	.	TRBV7-9	TRBJ2-1
CASSSARGGWNEQFF	TGCGCCAGCAGCTCCGCCCGGGGGGGGTGGAATGAGCAGTTCTTC	TRBD2	.	TRBV5-1	TRBJ2-1
CASSRAGGSNTEAFF	TGTGCCAGCAGCAGGGCGGGCGGGTCGAACACTGAAGCTTTCTTT	.	few	TRBV11-3	TRBJ1-1
CASVTQGQINEKLFF	TGTGCCAGCGTGACTCAGGGACAGATTAATGAAAAACTGTTTTTT	TRBD1	.	TRBV6-5	TRBJ1-4
CASSEQGTGNTIYF	TGTGCCAGCAGTGAACAGGGGACTGGAAACACCATATATTTT	.	.	TRBV25-1	TRBJ1-3
CAISPQVTSYGYTF	TGTGCCATCAGCCCTCAGGTTACCTCTTATGGCTACACCTTC	.	.	TRBV10-3	TRBJ1-2
CSVGSGTSGNTIYF	TGCAGCGTTGGATCAGGGACCTCTGGAAACACCATATATTTT	.	.	TRBV29-1	TRBJ1-3
CASSLLETQYF	TGTGCCAGCAGCTTATTAGAGACCCAGTACTTC	.	once	TRBV7-8	TRBJ2-5
CASSSGTGLNTEAFF	TGTGCCAGCTCTTCCGGGACAGGGCTGAACACTGAAGCTTTCTTT	TRBD1	.	TRBV18	TRBJ1-1
CATGQGAGEQYF	TGTGCCACCGGACAGGGGGCTGGCGAGCAGTACTTC	TRBD1	.	TRBV10-3	TRBJ2-7
CASSDLAGAEAFF	TGTGCCAGCAGTGACCTGGCAGGCGCTGAAGCTTTCTTT	.	.	TRBV6-4	TRBJ1-1
CASSLGDSNQPQHF	TGTGCCAGCAGCCTGGGGGATAGCAATCAGCCCCAGCATTTT	.	.	TRBV9	TRBJ1-5
CASSSGANTEAFF	TGTGCCAGCAGTTCCGGGGCGAACACTGAAGCTTTCTTT	.	.	TRBV12-3/TRBV12-4	TRBJ1-1
CAISGANTEAFF	TGTGCCATCAGTGGGGCAAACACTGAAGCTTTCTTT	.	.	TRBV10-3	TRBJ1-1